This TCR beta chain was captured by sequencing in a study of early T cells in non-severe SARS-CoV-2 infection. Overall study context: Sequencing of bulk RNA from unsorted whole blood was done, without chain pairing.

This clonotype has at least ten counts. Its cognate antigen is unknown. Study-level findings and limits: Sequences matched to VDJdb favored anti-spike CD8 responses, while private and CD4 specificities were missed.

Each cDNA molecule carried a unique molecular identifier. TCRdb re-derived calls from the 5' RACE reads in MiXCR, one entry per CDR3 protein. The data show some 28,000 distinct CDR3 sequences, with approximately 4.3% seen just once and roughly 12% held by the top ten. Germline loops: CDR1 MNHEY, CDR2 SMNVEV (reference sequence). The V segment lost 1 base and the J segment 7 bases; nucleotides outside the gene matches: 7. This CDR3 spans 15 amino acids. This sequence was found in an adult who was a healthcare worker with PCR-confirmed SARS-CoV-2 infection or an uninfected control (not recorded which). The V gene is TRBV27, the J gene TRBJ2-7; the match to TRBD1 covers 10 bases. The sample consisted of whole blood. CDR3 residues: CASSLFRQGAYEQYF. CDR3 DNA: TGTGCCAGCAGTTTATTTCGACAGGGGGCTTATGAGCAGTACTTC.